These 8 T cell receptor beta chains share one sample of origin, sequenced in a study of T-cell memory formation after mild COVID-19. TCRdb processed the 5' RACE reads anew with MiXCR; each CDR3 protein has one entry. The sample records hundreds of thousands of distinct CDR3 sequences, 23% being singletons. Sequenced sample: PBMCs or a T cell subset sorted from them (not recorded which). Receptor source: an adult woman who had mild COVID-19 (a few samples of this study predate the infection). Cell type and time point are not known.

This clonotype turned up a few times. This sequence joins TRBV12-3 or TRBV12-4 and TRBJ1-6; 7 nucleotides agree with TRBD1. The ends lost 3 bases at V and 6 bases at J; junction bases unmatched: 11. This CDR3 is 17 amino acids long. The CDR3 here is CASSLPRGVDPNSPLHF. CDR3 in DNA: TGTGCCAGCAGTTTGCCCAGGGGGGTAGACCCTAATTCACCCCTCCACTTT.

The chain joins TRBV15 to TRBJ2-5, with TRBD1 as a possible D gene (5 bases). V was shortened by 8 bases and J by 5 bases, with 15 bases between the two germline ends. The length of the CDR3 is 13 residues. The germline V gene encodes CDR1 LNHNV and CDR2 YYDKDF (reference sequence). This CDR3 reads CATQARAVETQYF. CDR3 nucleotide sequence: TGTGCCACCCAAGCCAGGGCGGTCGAGACCCAGTACTTC.

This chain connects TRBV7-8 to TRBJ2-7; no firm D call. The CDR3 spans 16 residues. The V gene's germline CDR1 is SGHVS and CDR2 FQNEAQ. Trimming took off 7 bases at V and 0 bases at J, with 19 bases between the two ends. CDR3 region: CASTYSRAGISYEQYF. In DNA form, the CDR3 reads TGTGCCAGCACCTACTCCCGGGCAGGAATCTCCTACGAGCAGTACTTC. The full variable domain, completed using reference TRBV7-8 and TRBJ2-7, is GAGVSQSPRYKVAKRGQDVALRCDPISGHVSLFWYQQALGQGPEFLTYFQNEAQLDKSGLPSDRFFAERPEGSVSTLKIQRTQQEDSAVYLCASTYSRAGISYEQYFGPGTRLTVT.

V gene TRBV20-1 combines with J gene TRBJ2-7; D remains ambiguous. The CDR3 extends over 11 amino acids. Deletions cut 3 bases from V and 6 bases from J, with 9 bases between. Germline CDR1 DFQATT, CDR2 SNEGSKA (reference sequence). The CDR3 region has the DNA TGCAGTGCTAGCATAGCAACCGAGCAGTACTTC. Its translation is CSASIATEQYF.

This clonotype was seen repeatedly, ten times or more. The CDR3 DNA reads as TGTGCCAGTAGGAAAGACCACTCTGGGGCCAACGTCCTGACTTTC. It translates to CASRKDHSGANVLTF. J is TRBJ2-6 and V is TRBV19; D is undetermined. V was cut by 6 bases and J by 0 bases, with 9 bases left in between. This CDR3 contains 15 residues. CDR1 is LNHDA and CDR2 is SQIVND in the germline V gene (reference sequence).

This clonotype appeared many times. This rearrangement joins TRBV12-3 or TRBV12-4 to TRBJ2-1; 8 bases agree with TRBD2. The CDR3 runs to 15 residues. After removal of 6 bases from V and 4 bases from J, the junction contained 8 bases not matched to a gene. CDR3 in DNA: TGTGCCAGCAGCCCCGGGGGCGGGGGGTACAATGAGCAGTTCTTC. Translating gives CASSPGGGGYNEQFF.

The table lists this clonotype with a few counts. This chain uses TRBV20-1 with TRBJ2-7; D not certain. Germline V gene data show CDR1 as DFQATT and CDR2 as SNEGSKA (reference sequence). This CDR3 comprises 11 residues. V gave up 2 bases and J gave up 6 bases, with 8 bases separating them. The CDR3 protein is CSARWSREQYF. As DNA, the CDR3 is TGCAGTGCTAGATGGAGTCGCGAGCAGTACTTC.

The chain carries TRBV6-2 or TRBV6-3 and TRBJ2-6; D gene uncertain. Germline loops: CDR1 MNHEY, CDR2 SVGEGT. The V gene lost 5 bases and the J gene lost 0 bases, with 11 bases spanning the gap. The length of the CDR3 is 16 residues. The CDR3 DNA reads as TGTGCCAGCAGTCCCTCCCTAGGCTCTGGGGCCAACGTCCTGACTTTC. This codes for CASSPSLGSGANVLTF.